This TCR beta chain derives from a study of blood T cell repertoires in COVID-19. Overall study: From the United States, Italy and Spain came samples of acute and convalescent COVID-19.

Germline V CDR1 and CDR2: SGHDN, FVKESK. This CDR3 comprises 15 residues. V was clipped by 0 bases and J by 2 bases, with 11 bases between them. Assay: immunoSEQ multiplex PCR; the TCRdb copy retains only in-frame clones and omits some. The data hold roughly 100,000 clones, with roughly 76% observed a single time. Source material: peripheral blood. The chain employs TRBV14 and TRBJ2-7, with D perhaps TRBD2 (5 bases). The clonotype comes from a woman in her 70s with acute or convalescent COVID-19. CDR3: CASSQDSGMTYEQYF. The CDR3 DNA is TGTGCCAGCAGCCAAGATTCGGGAATGACCTACGAGCAGTACTTC.